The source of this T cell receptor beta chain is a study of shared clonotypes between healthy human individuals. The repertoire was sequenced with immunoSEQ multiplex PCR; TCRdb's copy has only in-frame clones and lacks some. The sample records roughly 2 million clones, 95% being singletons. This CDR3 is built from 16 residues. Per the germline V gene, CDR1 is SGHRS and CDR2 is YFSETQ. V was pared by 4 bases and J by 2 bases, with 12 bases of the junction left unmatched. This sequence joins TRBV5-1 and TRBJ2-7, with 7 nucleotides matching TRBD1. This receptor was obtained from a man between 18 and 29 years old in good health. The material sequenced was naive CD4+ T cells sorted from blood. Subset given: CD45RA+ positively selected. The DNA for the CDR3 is TGCGCCAGCAGCCCGGATCGACAGGGATCCGCCTACGAGCAGTACTTC. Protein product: CASSPDRQGSAYEQYF.